One and the same sample provided the 22 T cell receptor beta chains below, sequenced in a study of T cell responses to AZD1222 COVID-19 vaccine. The data were produced by immunoSEQ multiplex PCR, yet TCRdb's version contains in-frame clones alone and is incomplete. The table includes about 140,000 clones, around 90% detected once. Sample: peripheral blood, taken on day 0 of AZD1222 vaccination. These receptors originate from an adult in good health.

This chain joins TRBV6-2 or TRBV6-3 and TRBJ2-7, with TRBD2 matching 8 bases. Germline CDR1 MNHEY, CDR2 SVGEGT. This CDR3 region has 14 residues. Unmatched junction bases numbered 6, after V lost 2 bases and J lost 6 bases. The CDR3 here is CASSYAYGRGEQYF. In DNA form, the CDR3 reads TGTGCCAGCAGTTACGCGTACGGGAGGGGCGAGCAGTACTTC.

V usage is TRBV28 and J usage is TRBJ1-2; D is ambiguous. Germline V gene data show CDR1 as MDHEN and CDR2 as SYDVKM. The V and J ends lost 4 bases and 5 bases respectively, with 17 bases between them. The CDR3 runs 15 residues. Written as DNA, the CDR3 is TGTGCCAGCAGTTCCGTGAGGAGAACCACGTATGGCTACACCTTC. It codes for CASSSVRRTTYGYTF.

The chain carries TRBV24-1 and TRBJ1-1; TRBD1 matches 7 bases. This CDR3 contains 15 residues. The V gene end was trimmed by 7 bases and the J gene end by 3 bases; junction bases not matched to a gene: 10. Germline-derived CDR1 and CDR2 are KGHDR and SFDVKD. CDR3 protein: CATRRDRDGDTEAFF. CDR3 nucleotides: TGTGCCACCAGGAGAGACAGGGACGGTGACACTGAAGCTTTCTTT.

V is TRBV14 and J is TRBJ1-2, with 7 bases aligning to TRBD1. The trim removed 3 bases at V and 8 bases at J, leaving 15 bases unmatched. Per germline, CDR1 SGHDN and CDR2 FVKESK. There are 16 residues in the CDR3. The CDR3 region has the DNA TGTGCCAGCAGCCACCGACAGGGACTCCACTATGGAGGCTACACCTTC. Translated, it gives CASSHRQGLHYGGYTF.

The chain uses TRBV18 and TRBJ1-6; D call uncertain. Per the germline V gene, CDR1 is KGHSH and CDR2 is LQKENI. With 8 bases removed from V and 6 bases from J, the gap between germline ends came to 8 bases. The CDR3 contains 12 residues. CDR3 in amino acids: CASDGPNSPLHF. CDR3 nucleotide sequence: TGTGCCAGCGACGGTCCTAATTCACCCCTCCACTTT.

As for this clone: This same CDR3 is encoded by further DNA sequences in the sample. The chain is built from TRBV9 and TRBJ2-3; TRBD2 agrees at 7 bases. With 1 base clipped from V and 2 bases from J, the junction kept 4 bases outside the gene matches. Germline-derived CDR1 and CDR2 are SGDLS and YYNGEE. There are 15 residues in the CDR3. CDR3 amino acids: CASSVLAGVTDTQYF. For the CDR3, the DNA is TGTGCCAGCAGCGTATTAGCGGGCGTCACAGATACGCAGTATTTT.

This rearrangement joins TRBV5-5 to TRBJ2-1; TRBD2 is a possible D gene (6 bases). V gave up 4 bases and J gave up 0 bases, with 11 bases separating them. This CDR3 spans 15 amino acids. Germline CDR1 reads SGHKS; CDR2 reads YYEKEE (reference sequence). The CDR3 sequence: CASSQAGVSYNEQFF. In DNA, the CDR3 is TGTGCCAGCAGCCAAGCGGGTGTCTCCTACAATGAGCAGTTCTTC.

This sequence joins TRBV28 and TRBJ2-5, with 8 bases lining up with TRBD2. Germline V gene sequence: CDR1 MDHEN, CDR2 SYDVKM. J lost 2 bases, V lost 5 bases, and 13 bases had no gene match. The CDR3 length is 17 residues. In nucleotides, the CDR3 is TGTGCCAGCAGTCCCCGCATGCCGACTAGCGCACAAGAGACCCAGTACTTC. This codes for CASSPRMPTSAQETQYF.

This clone was seen only once. V gene TRBV9 combines with J gene TRBJ1-6; D uncertain. The CDR3 spans 13 residues. V lost 0 bases and J 7 bases, leaving 5 bases between the germline ends. Germline CDR1 and CDR2: SGDLS and YYNGEE. The DNA for the CDR3 is TGTGCCAGCAGCGTAGGGAGAAATTCACCCCTCCACTTT. It yields the protein CASSVGRNSPLHF.

The rearrangement links TRBV11-3 to TRBJ2-7, with D maybe TRBD1 (6 bases). The CDR3 consists of 14 residues. The germline gives CDR1 SGHNT, CDR2 YENEEA. V was pared by 3 bases and J by 1 base, with 10 bases between. The DNA of the CDR3 is TGTGCCAGCAGCTTGAGACAGGCTTCCTACGAGCAGTACTTC. Translated, it gives CASSLRQASYEQYF.

About this clone itself: Other DNA sequences in this specimen translate into the identical CDR3. Written as DNA, the CDR3 is TGTGCCAGCACCCATCGAAGACTCGGGGGCTACACCTTC. Translated: CASTHRRLGGYTF. The chain has TRBV12-3 or TRBV12-4 and TRBJ1-2; D remains ambiguous. This CDR3 region has 13 residues. Trimming cost V 7 bases and J 8 bases, with 17 bases left between them.

The CDR3 spells CATARTLDQPQHF. Here the CDR3 DNA reads TGTGCCACTGCGAGGACACTCGATCAGCCCCAGCATTTT. This chain connects TRBV12-3 or TRBV12-4 to TRBJ1-5; possibly TRBD1 for D (5 bases). Trimming took 10 bases from V and 5 from J, leaving 15 bases between them. This CDR3 has 13 residues.

The chain carries TRBV28 and TRBJ2-3; D unresolved. Germline CDR1 is MDHEN and CDR2 is SYDVKM. This CDR3 is built from 12 residues. The CDR3 nucleotides are TGTGCGTTCGGTTCTGGCACAGATACGCAGTATTTT. It yields the protein CAFGSGTDTQYF.

This chain uses TRBV6-6 with TRBJ2-7, with D perhaps TRBD1 (7 bases). The V end lost 5 bases, the J end lost 7 bases, and 9 bases lay between the germline ends. Germline CDR1 and CDR2: MNHNY and SVGAGI (reference sequence). The CDR3 has 11 amino acids. In DNA form, the CDR3 reads TGTGCCAGCAGTCAGGGGGGAGAGCAGTACTTC. Protein: CASSQGGEQYF.

J is TRBJ1-2 and V is TRBV7-8; D unresolved. CDR1 is SGHVS, CDR2 FQNEAQ, per germline. The ends were cut back, 8 bases at V and 4 bases at J, with 11 bases in the middle. The CDR3 is made up of 12 amino acids. CDR3 in DNA: TGTGCCAGCGACGACGGTTCCTATGGCTACACCTTC. This encodes CASDDGSYGYTF.

V gene TRBV5-4 combines with J gene TRBJ1-1; 11 bases line up with TRBD1. This CDR3 has 16 residues. The junction had 5 bases not matched to a gene; V was cut back by 4 bases and J by 0 bases. The germline V gene has CDR1 SGHNT and CDR2 YYREEE (reference sequence). The CDR3: CASSGGTGGMNTEAFF. Here the CDR3 DNA reads TGTGCCAGCAGCGGGGGGACAGGGGGGATGAACACTGAAGCTTTCTTT.

This clone has only a few counts. The V call is TRBV19, the J call TRBJ1-4, with 7 bases matching TRBD1. J gave up 9 bases and V 2 bases, and 6 bases lay outside the gene matches. This CDR3 contains 14 residues. Per germline, CDR1 LNHDA and CDR2 SQIVND (reference sequence). CDR3 DNA: TGTGCCAGTAGTATACAGGGGGAAGGTAAAAAACTGTTTTTT. Translation gives CASSIQGEGKKLFF. Based on the CDR3 plus reference TRBV19 and TRBJ1-4, the full variable domain is DGGITQSPKYLFRKEGQNVTLSCEQNLNHDAMYWYRQDPGQGLRLIYYSQIVNDFQKGDIAEGYSVSREKKESFPLTVTSAQKNPTAFYLCASSIQGEGKKLFFGSGTQLSVL.

J is TRBJ1-5 and V is TRBV20-1, with D tentatively TRBD1 (5 bases). Per germline, CDR1 DFQATT and CDR2 SNEGSKA (reference sequence). Trimming removed 3 bases at V and 6 bases at J, with 15 bases between. The CDR3 is 14 amino acids. This CDR3 is CSASEGRQSQPQHF. CDR3 sequence (DNA): TGCAGTGCTAGTGAGGGACGACAATCTCAGCCCCAGCATTTT.

This chain links TRBV2 with TRBJ1-3; TRBD1 might be the D (5 bases). V lost 6 bases and J lost 4, with 19 bases in between. Germline V gene data show CDR1 as SNHLY and CDR2 as FYNNEI. The CDR3 is made up of 16 amino acids. CDR3 sequence: CASRARQRALGNTIYF. The CDR3 DNA reads TGTGCCAGCAGGGCGAGACAGCGCGCTCTAGGAAACACCATATATTTT. Using reference TRBV2 and TRBJ1-3 for the parts outside the CDR3, the full variable domain is EPEVTQTPSHQVTQMGQEVILRCVPISNHLYFYWYRQILGQKVEFLVSFYNNEISEKSEIFDDQFSVERPDGSNFTLKIRSTKLEDSAMYFCASRARQRALGNTIYFGEGSWLTVV.

This clone was seen just once. The chain carries TRBV11-2 and TRBJ2-7; TRBD1 is a possible D gene (6 bases). V was shortened by 1 base and J by 7 bases, with 17 bases between the two germline ends. In germline, CDR1 is SGHAT, CDR2 FQNNGV. The length of the CDR3 is 15 residues. Written as DNA, the CDR3 is TGTGCCAGCAGCTTAGTTAGGGGGAGCTCAAGAGAGCAGTACTTC. Amino acids: CASSLVRGSSREQYF.

The chain carries TRBV5-4 and TRBJ1-1, with 7 nucleotides matching TRBD1. CDR3 length: 14 amino acids. CDR1 and CDR2 (germline): SGHNT, YYREEE (reference sequence). The V and J ends lost 5 bases and 2 bases, in that order; junction bases with no gene match: 6. CDR3 nucleotide sequence: TGTGCCAGCAGGCCCGGGACAGCCAACACTGAAGCTTTCTTT. Encoded protein: CASRPGTANTEAFF.

The genes are TRBV4-1 and TRBJ2-7; 10 bases line up with TRBD1. Germline CDR1 reads MGHRA; CDR2 reads YSYEKL. This CDR3 has 15 amino acids. V lost 1 base and J lost 1; bases outside the gene matches: 1. CDR3 nucleotides: TGCGCCAGCAGCCAAGGGACAGGGGGTTCCTACGAGCAGTACTTC. It translates to CASSQGTGGSYEQYF.